The 31 T cell receptor beta chains in this list originate from one sample, sequenced in a study of identical twins. TCRdb re-analysed the 5' RACE reads in MiXCR, keeping a single row per CDR3 protein. The table includes hundreds of thousands of distinct CDR3 sequences, around 12% detected once. A further study also used this sample, focusing on yellow fever vaccine responses in identical twins.

The sequenced sample was PBMCs. The receptors shown here come from a woman under 30 in good health.

This clonotype has just a few counts. The CDR3 sequence: CASSSGRYTEAFF. CDR3 DNA: TGTGCCAGCAGTTCCGGACGTTACACTGAAGCTTTCTTT. The chain is built from TRBV6-5 and TRBJ1-1; D ambiguous. This CDR3 is 13 amino acids long. V lost 4 bases to trimming and J lost 3 bases, with 9 bases between them. Germline-derived CDR1 and CDR2 are MNHEY and SVGAGI.

This clonotype was recorded many times. The chain couples TRBV19 to TRBJ1-2; D ambiguous. The germline CDR1 and CDR2 sequences are LNHDA and SQIVND (reference sequence). V was pared by 6 bases and J by 5 bases, with 13 bases between. The CDR3 is made up of 13 amino acids. The CDR3 protein is CASSSGPSYGYTF. The CDR3 bases are TGTGCCAGTAGCTCCGGACCGTCATATGGCTACACCTTC. Supplemented by reference TRBV19 and TRBJ1-2, the full variable domain reads DGGITQSPKYLFRKEGQNVTLSCEQNLNHDAMYWYRQDPGQGLRLIYYSQIVNDFQKGDIAEGYSVSREKKESFPLTVTSAQKNPTAFYLCASSSGPSYGYTFGSGTRLTVV.

In its sample, this clonotype was seen a few times. V gene TRBV6-4 combines with J gene TRBJ2-1; D is ambiguous. This CDR3 comprises 12 residues. Germline CDR1 MRHNA, CDR2 SNTAGT. V gave up 2 bases and J gave up 7 bases, with 6 bases separating them. The CDR3 DNA reads as TGTGCCAGCAGTGACAACCCGAATGAGCAGTTCTTC. It translates to CASSDNPNEQFF.

This clonotype was seen a few times. The CDR3 DNA sequence: TGCGCCAGCAGCCAAGCGGGGGGGCAGGCAGATACGCAGTATTTT. It specifies CASSQAGGQADTQYF. The V call is TRBV4-1, the J call TRBJ2-3; 8 bases fit TRBD2. This CDR3 is 15 amino acids long. The ends lost 1 base at V and 4 bases at J; junction bases unmatched: 4. Germline lookup yields CDR1 MGHRA and CDR2 YSYEKL.

The chain links TRBV28 to TRBJ2-5, with D unresolved. V was shortened by 2 bases and J by 0 bases, with 19 bases between the two germline ends. The CDR3 extends over 18 amino acids. The germline gives CDR1 MDHEN, CDR2 SYDVKM. CDR3 sequence reads: CASSLRLLDPLYQETQYF. CDR3 nucleotide sequence: TGTGCCAGCAGTTTACGTCTGTTGGATCCCCTGTACCAAGAGACCCAGTACTTC.

The chain couples TRBV27 to TRBJ2-2; a weak D match, TRBD2 (6 bases). The CDR3 runs 15 residues. Germline V gives CDR1 MNHEY, CDR2 SMNVEV (reference sequence). The V and J ends lost 7 bases and 5 bases respectively, with 17 bases between them. Here the CDR3 DNA reads TGTGCCAGCATGGGGGGACTTCGGGTAACCGGGGAGCTGTTTTTT. This encodes CASMGGLRVTGELFF.

This clonotype was recorded many times. The chain links TRBV28 to TRBJ2-7, with 12 bases fitting TRBD2. Looked up from germline, CDR1 is MDHEN and CDR2 is SYDVKM. The CDR3 runs 13 residues. Trimming removed 6 bases from V and 10 bases from J; junction bases left unmatched: 7. The CDR3 spells CASSSNGLAGQYF. In DNA form, the CDR3 reads TGTGCCAGCAGCTCTAATGGACTAGCGGGACAGTACTTC.

At least ten counts were recorded for this clonotype. The rearrangement links TRBV4-1 to TRBJ2-2, with D possibly TRBD1 on 6 matching bases. The germline CDR1 and CDR2 sequences are MGHRA and YSYEKL. V lost 1 base and J 4 bases, leaving 10 bases between the germline ends. The CDR3 consists of 15 residues. CDR3 in amino acids: CASSQAQGSTGELFF. CDR3 coding DNA: TGCGCCAGCAGCCAAGCACAGGGAAGCACCGGGGAGCTGTTTTTT.

This clonotype was detected a few times. The rearrangement uses TRBV12-3 or TRBV12-4 and TRBJ2-3; TRBD1 aligns across 12 bases. V shed 5 bases and J 5 bases; nucleotides not matched to a gene: 5. The CDR3 covers 15 residues. The CDR3 here is CASSPGTGGLDTQYF. CDR3 in DNA: TGTGCCAGCAGTCCCGGGACAGGGGGCTTAGATACGCAGTATTTT.

This clonotype has more than one count but fewer than ten. The chain combines TRBV7-6 with TRBJ1-1, with D possibly being TRBD1 (6 bases). V was trimmed by 6 bases and J by 1 base, leaving 12 bases between them. The germline V gene has CDR1 SGHVS and CDR2 FNYEAQ. The CDR3 length is 14 residues. CDR3 protein: CASRQGWENTEAFF. DNA of the CDR3: TGTGCCAGCAGACAGGGTTGGGAGAACACTGAAGCTTTCTTT.

The J gene is TRBJ2-1, the V gene TRBV15; maybe TRBD1 (7 bases). The CDR3 contains 15 residues. Trimming removed 4 bases at V and 8 bases at J, with 18 bases between. Looked up from germline, CDR1 is LNHNV and CDR2 is YYDKDF (reference sequence). The CDR3 DNA follows: TGTGCCACCAGCATATCGACAGGGACGGGGGATGAGCAGTTCTTC. This sequence encodes CATSISTGTGDEQFF.

This clonotype was seen more than once but under ten times. The V call is TRBV20-1, the J call TRBJ2-5; maybe TRBD2 (5 bases). CDR1 is DFQATT and CDR2 is SNEGSKA in the germline V gene (reference sequence). V lost 6 bases, J lost 4 bases, and 12 bases lay in between. The CDR3 loop spans 12 amino acids. The CDR3 coding sequence is TGCAGTGCAGGCCCAGAGGGAGAGACCCAGTACTTC. It encodes CSAGPEGETQYF.

In this sample, this clonotype turned up many times. This chain connects TRBV12-3 or TRBV12-4 to TRBJ2-3; D is unresolved. There are 15 residues in the CDR3. Between the trimmed V and J ends, which lost 3 bases and 6 bases, there was a span of 16 bases. The CDR3: CASSLPRSRRDTQYF. The CDR3 nucleotides read TGTGCCAGCAGTTTGCCGCGGTCCCGTCGGGATACGCAGTATTTT.

The chain links TRBV20-1 to TRBJ2-5; 10 nucleotides align to TRBD2. The germline V gene has CDR1 DFQATT and CDR2 SNEGSKA (reference sequence). J gave up 2 bases and V 4 bases, and 7 bases lay outside the gene matches. The CDR3 is 15 amino acids. The chain's CDR3 is CSAIPVAGGQETQYF. In DNA form, the CDR3 reads TGCAGTGCTATACCTGTAGCGGGAGGTCAAGAGACCCAGTACTTC.

V is TRBV2 and J is TRBJ2-2, with D maybe TRBD1 (6 bases). V was shortened by 6 bases and J by 12 bases, with 8 bases between the two germline ends. CDR1 is SNHLY, CDR2 FYNNEI, per germline. This CDR3 has 10 residues. CDR3 residues: CASRQGQLFF. CDR3 nucleotides: TGTGCCAGCAGACAGGGTCAGCTGTTTTTT.

The chain is built from TRBV7-9 and TRBJ2-2; 13 nucleotides line up with TRBD2. V gave up 1 base and J gave up 7 bases; unmatched junction bases: 6. The CDR3 is made up of 17 amino acids. The germline gives CDR1 SEHNR, CDR2 FQNEAQ (reference sequence). The CDR3: CASSLVGLAGVYGELFF. The CDR3 region has the DNA TGTGCCAGCAGCTTAGTTGGACTAGCGGGAGTATACGGGGAGCTGTTTTTT.

This clonotype came up many times. The chain couples TRBV3-1 to TRBJ2-4, with a possible D match to TRBD2 (6 bases). This CDR3 spans 14 amino acids. Trimming removed 4 bases at V and 3 bases at J, with 10 bases between. Germline loops: CDR1 LGHDT, CDR2 YNNKEL (reference sequence). The chain's CDR3 is CASSLGTGKNIQYF. DNA of the CDR3: TGTGCCAGCAGCCTCGGGACTGGCAAAAACATTCAGTACTTC.

The chain couples TRBV29-1 to TRBJ2-2, with D perhaps TRBD2 (6 bases). This CDR3 has 11 amino acids. Trimming shortened V by 5 bases and J by 7 bases, and 8 bases separated the two germline ends. Germline V gene sequence: CDR1 SQVTM, CDR2 ANQGSEA. For the CDR3, the DNA is TGCAGCGTTCTGGAGGGCGGGGAGCTGTTTTTT. Its protein is CSVLEGGELFF.

This clonotype has only a few counts. V and J are TRBV6-5 and TRBJ1-6, with TRBD1 matching over 9 bases. V lost 0 bases and J lost 6; bases outside the gene matches: 0. The CDR3 totals 15 residues. Germline V lookup: CDR1 MNHEY, CDR2 SVGAGI. CDR3 nucleotides: TGTGCCAGCAGTTACTCGGGACAGGGTAATTCACCCCTCCACTTT. It translates to CASSYSGQGNSPLHF.

The chain employs TRBV4-1 and TRBJ2-7; 9 bases align to TRBD2. CDR1 MGHRA and CDR2 YSYEKL come from the germline V gene. The V gene end was trimmed by 5 bases and the J gene end by 2 bases; junction bases not matched to a gene: 7. CDR3 size: 15 residues. CDR3 loop: CASSRGLALTYEQYV. The CDR3 DNA sequence: TGCGCCAGCAGCAGGGGACTAGCTTTAACCTACGAGCAGTACGTC.

This clonotype has only a few counts. This sequence joins TRBV12-3 or TRBV12-4 and TRBJ2-5, with TRBD1 matching 7 bases. Losses at the gene ends were 3 bases for V and 5 bases for J; bases not matched to a gene: 27. The CDR3 runs 21 residues. The chain's CDR3 is CASSLPKRQGILNRAGETQYF. In nucleotides, the CDR3 is TGTGCCAGCAGTTTGCCAAAGAGACAGGGTATTTTGAATCGGGCCGGGGAGACCCAGTACTTC.

The gene calls are TRBV7-8 and TRBJ1-5, with a possible D match to TRBD1 (6 bases). This CDR3 spans 16 amino acids. Germline-derived CDR1 and CDR2 are SGHVS and FQNEAQ. Trimming pared 1 base from V and 5 bases from J, leaving 15 bases between. Here the CDR3 DNA reads TGTGCCAGCAGCTTAGGGGGAGACAGGAGGTATCAGCCCCAGCATTTT. Translating gives CASSLGGDRRYQPQHF.

V usage is TRBV20-1 and J usage is TRBJ2-7, with TRBD1 matching 7 bases. Germline V gene data show CDR1 as DFQATT and CDR2 as SNEGSKA (reference sequence). The CDR3 has 13 amino acids. V dropped 3 bases and J dropped 2; count of bases not matched to a gene: 4. The CDR3 region has the DNA TGCAGTGCTAGTGGGCAGGGGGCCTACGAGCAGTACGTC. This translates into CSASGQGAYEQYV.

This chain joins TRBV7-2 and TRBJ2-2; TRBD1 aligns across 8 bases. Germline V gives CDR1 SGHTA, CDR2 FQGNSA. The CDR3 is made up of 15 amino acids. The V gene end was trimmed by 1 base and the J gene end by 7 bases; junction bases not matched to a gene: 5. CDR3 region: CASSLVQGAIGELFF. CDR3 nucleotide sequence: TGTGCCAGCAGCTTAGTGCAGGGGGCGATCGGGGAGCTGTTTTTT.

The V and J genes are TRBV12-3 or TRBV12-4 and TRBJ2-1; TRBD1 is a possible D gene (6 bases). Trimming shortened V by 1 base and J by 0 bases, and 10 bases separated the two germline ends. The CDR3 extends over 16 amino acids. CDR3 nucleotides: TGTGCCAGCAGTTTAGTAAGAGGGGGCTCCTACAATGAGCAGTTCTTC. Amino acid sequence: CASSLVRGGSYNEQFF.

This clonotype was seen more than once but under ten times. The V call is TRBV4-1, the J call TRBJ1-1; D ambiguous. The germline V and J ends were trimmed by 3 bases and 0 bases, with 14 bases remaining between them. This CDR3 comprises 16 residues. Germline CDR1 MGHRA, CDR2 YSYEKL. The CDR3 DNA reads as TGCGCCAGCAGCCACAGCCCAATCGGGATGAACACTGAAGCTTTCTTT. Protein sequence: CASSHSPIGMNTEAFF.

This clonotype has more than one count but fewer than ten. This chain joins TRBV2 and TRBJ2-4; the match to TRBD2 covers 7 bases. Looked up from germline, CDR1 is SNHLY and CDR2 is FYNNEI. This CDR3 comprises 15 residues. With V trimmed by 3 bases and J by 3 bases, 5 bases remained unmatched. The CDR3 coding sequence is TGTGCCAGCAGTGACGGGGCTAGCGGCAAAAACATTCAGTACTTC. It encodes CASSDGASGKNIQYF.

This clonotype was found a few times. CDR3 DNA: TGTGCCAGCAGCCGTACAGGGGGCTTCCTTGGCTACACCTTC. It codes for CASSRTGGFLGYTF. The chain employs TRBV5-8 and TRBJ1-2; TRBD1 matches at 9 bases. This CDR3 region has 14 residues. Trimming cost V 4 bases and J 7 bases; bases outside gene matches: 8. The germline CDR1 and CDR2 sequences are SGHTS and YDEGEE. The full variable domain, completed using reference TRBV5-8 and TRBJ1-2, is EAGVTQSPTHLIKTRGQQATLRCSPISGHTSVYWYQQALGLGLQFLLWYDEGEERNRGNFPPRFSGRQFPNYSSELNVNALELEDSALYLCASSRTGGFLGYTFGSGTRLTVV.

This chain links TRBV2 with TRBJ2-7; either TRBD1 or TRBD2 may supply D (5 bases each). V was clipped by 1 base and J by 2 bases, with 12 bases between them. The CDR3 is 15 amino acids. The germline V gene has CDR1 SNHLY and CDR2 FYNNEI. CDR3 in DNA: TGTGCCAGCAGTGAAGAACGGGGCCAAACCTACGAGCAGTACTTC. Its protein is CASSEERGQTYEQYF.

The rearrangement links TRBV5-1 to TRBJ1-6; the D gene is possibly TRBD1 (5 bases). The CDR3 spans 14 residues. Germline assignment: CDR1 SGHRS and CDR2 YFSETQ. Trimming pared 2 bases from V and 12 bases from J, leaving 15 bases between. The CDR3 is CASSFGQTVGPLHF. Here the CDR3 DNA reads TGCGCCAGCAGCTTCGGACAAACGGTTGGACCCCTCCACTTT.

This chain uses TRBV28 with TRBJ1-2, with D perhaps TRBD1 (5 bases). V was pared by 2 bases and J by 8 bases, with 15 bases between. Germline V gene data show CDR1 as MDHEN and CDR2 as SYDVKM. This CDR3 region has 14 residues. CDR3 sequence (DNA): TGTGCCAGCAGTTTACCCCAGGGCACCGACGGCTACACCTTC. Residues: CASSLPQGTDGYTF.